These 6 T cell receptor beta chains share one sample of origin, sequenced in a study of cytomegalovirus exposure and HLA in healthy donors. Measured with immunoSEQ multiplex PCR; TCRdb has only the in-frame clones, and not every one. The sample records more than 300,000 clones, 80% to 90% being singletons. The sample comprised PBMCs. The source of these receptors is a woman aged 18 to 35 in good health and CMV-seronegative.

This rearrangement joins TRBV5-5 to TRBJ2-1; 7 bases are shared with TRBD2. The CDR3 consists of 15 residues. Trimming at V came to 1 base and at J to 10 bases, leaving 11 bases not matched to a gene. Germline V gene sequence: CDR1 SGHKS, CDR2 YYEKEE (reference sequence). DNA for the CDR3: TGTGCCAGCAGCTTGAATCTAGCGGACCTCACCGAGCAGTTCTTC. As protein: CASSLNLADLTEQFF.

V usage is TRBV18 and J usage is TRBJ2-2, with 7 bases fitting TRBD1. Germline assignment: CDR1 KGHSH and CDR2 LQKENI. The CDR3 totals 16 residues. Losses at the gene ends were 2 bases for V and 6 bases for J; bases not matched to a gene: 9. Written as DNA, the CDR3 is TGTGCCAGCTCACCAAAGTGGGACAGTCAACCCGGGGAGCTGTTTTTT. Translation gives CASSPKWDSQPGELFF.

This chain links TRBV27 with TRBJ2-2, with D uncertain. The length of the CDR3 is 12 residues. Per the germline V gene, CDR1 is MNHEY and CDR2 is SMNVEV (reference sequence). V gave up 6 bases and J gave up 5 bases, with 7 bases separating them. The CDR3 is CASRTWTGELFF. The CDR3, as DNA: TGTGCCAGCAGAACTTGGACCGGGGAGCTGTTTTTT.

As to this clone: The same CDR3 arises from other DNA sequences in this sample as well. This rearrangement joins TRBV27 to TRBJ1-5; D might be TRBD1 (5 bases). Trimming stripped 4 bases from V and 6 bases from J, with 10 bases between. Germline loops: CDR1 MNHEY, CDR2 SMNVEV (reference sequence). The CDR3 is made up of 13 amino acids. The CDR3 loop reads CASSWGEGQPQHF. CDR3 nucleotides: TGTGCCAGCAGTTGGGGGGAGGGTCAGCCCCAGCATTTT.

The chain is built from TRBV7-9 and TRBJ2-2; 10 bases match TRBD1. This CDR3 contains 14 residues. Germline trimming cut 8 bases from V and 4 bases from J; bases unmatched to any gene: 4. Germline V lookup: CDR1 SEHNR, CDR2 FQNEAQ (reference sequence). DNA of the CDR3: TGTGCCAGCCCCGGGACAGGGGCCACCGGGGAGCTGTTTTTT. This gives the protein CASPGTGATGELFF.

The rearrangement joins TRBV7-3 to TRBJ2-1; D may be TRBD2 (6 bases). The CDR3 length is 16 residues. Germline-derived CDR1 and CDR2 are SGHTA and FQGTGA. Trimming left V 2 bases short and J 0 bases short, with 11 bases between. The chain's CDR3 is CASSLELAASYNEQFF. The CDR3 DNA follows: TGTGCCAGCAGCTTAGAGTTAGCGGCCTCCTACAATGAGCAGTTCTTC.